These 10 T cell receptor beta chains came from one sample sequenced in a study of patients and donors after allogeneic stem cell transplantation (dated by TCRdb to the early 2020s). Library prep was done by RT-PCR. The run used a NextSeq 550. TCRdb reprocessed the public reads (quality trimming at Q25 with fastp, clone calling with MiXCR) and kept in-frame beta chains. Merged by CDR3 protein, the rows form single entries marked with the most common genes and DNA. This sample has about a million distinct CDR3 sequences in its table, and over 15% of those were observed once. Together, the top ten hold around 5.5% of the sample. Sequenced material: blood, either unsorted or a sorted T cell fraction (not recorded which). The source of these receptors is a human donor who was either an allogeneic HSCT recipient or a stem cell or donor lymphocyte infusion donor (not recorded which). It is not recorded whose cells these are; they may come from a transplant donor.

This clonotype was detected a few times. The chain combines TRBV12-3 or TRBV12-4 with TRBJ1-1; 7 bases fit TRBD1. The CDR3 extends over 12 amino acids. V was pared by 3 bases and J by 12 bases, with 7 bases of the junction left unmatched. DNA of the CDR3: TGTGCCAGCAGTTTGCCCACAGGGGAAACTTTCTTT. Protein product: CASSLPTGETFF.

This clonotype appeared a few times. The rearrangement joins TRBV6-2 or TRBV6-3 to TRBJ2-7, with D uncertain. Germline V gives CDR1 MNHEY, CDR2 SVGEGT. This CDR3 contains 11 residues. V shed 7 bases and J shed 3 bases, with 7 bases lying between them. DNA of the CDR3: TGTGCCAGCAAGAATGGCTACGAGCAGTACTTC. Translating gives CASKNGYEQYF.

This clonotype has only a few counts. This sequence joins TRBV12-3 or TRBV12-4 and TRBJ2-7; 9 bases align to TRBD2. The V segment lost 5 bases and the J segment 1 base; nucleotides outside the gene matches: 9. This CDR3 comprises 16 residues. The CDR3 reads CASSRTSTSGSYEQYF. In DNA, the CDR3 is TGTGCCAGCAGTCGCACCTCGACTAGCGGTTCCTACGAGCAGTACTTC.

This clonotype appeared a few times. The chain has TRBV18 and TRBJ1-2; D remains ambiguous. Germline V gene lookup returns CDR1 KGHSH and CDR2 LQKENI. The CDR3 is 12 amino acids. Trimming took off 5 bases at V and 2 bases at J, with 6 bases between the two ends. The CDR3 spells CASSGGNYGYTF. CDR3 sequence (DNA): TGTGCCAGCTCAGGAGGGAACTATGGCTACACCTTC.

This clonotype was observed a few times. This chain joins TRBV28 and TRBJ2-7; TRBD2 is a possible D gene (5 bases). The V gene's germline CDR1 is MDHEN and CDR2 SYDVKM. Between the trimmed V and J ends, which lost 4 bases and 0 bases, there was a span of 19 bases. This CDR3 region has 17 residues. The CDR3 protein is CASSSPAMRASSYEQYF. The DNA for the CDR3 is TGTGCCAGCAGTTCCCCGGCCATGAGGGCCAGCTCCTACGAGCAGTACTTC.

This clonotype has just a few counts. CDR3 residues: CASSLAKLWEEETQYF. Here the CDR3 DNA reads TGTGCCAGCAGCTTAGCTAAGTTGTGGGAAGAAGAGACCCAGTACTTC. The rearrangement joins TRBV7-2 to TRBJ2-5, with D uncertain. V shed 0 bases and J shed 3 bases, with 14 bases lying between them. Germline V lookup: CDR1 SGHTA, CDR2 FQGNSA. The CDR3 sequence is 16 residues long.

This chain uses TRBV20-1 with TRBJ2-3; TRBD1 matches 12 bases. The CDR3 runs 14 residues. V lost 4 bases to trimming and J lost 5 bases; unmatched junction nucleotides: 4. CDR1 and CDR2 (germline): DFQATT, SNEGSKA (reference sequence). CDR3 amino acids: CSATGTGGRDTQYF. The CDR3 nucleotides read TGCAGTGCTACCGGGACAGGGGGCAGAGATACGCAGTATTTT.

The chain recombines TRBV5-1 with TRBJ2-2; D call uncertain. Germline V CDR1 and CDR2: SGHRS, YFSETQ. The CDR3 runs to 12 residues. Trimming removed 7 bases at V and 6 bases at J, with 10 bases between. For the CDR3, the DNA is TGCGCCAGCGGTCCCCGTCCCGGGGAGCTGTTTTTT. This gives the protein CASGPRPGELFF. The entire variable domain, with the rest obtained from reference TRBV5-1 and TRBJ2-2, is as follows: KAGVTQTPRYLIKTRGQQVTLSCSPISGHRSVSWYQQTPGQGLQFLFEYFSETQRNKGNFPGRFSGRQFSNSRSEMNVSTLELGDSALYLCASGPRPGELFFGEGSRLTVL.

This clonotype was counted between two and nine times. This chain links TRBV11-3 with TRBJ2-5; D might be TRBD1 or TRBD2, each matching 5 bases. The V gene lost 5 bases and the J gene lost 2 bases, with 15 bases spanning the gap. This CDR3 spans 15 amino acids. Germline V gives CDR1 SGHNT, CDR2 YENEEA. The CDR3 spells CASSARDGKQETQYF. The CDR3 nucleotides read TGTGCCAGCAGCGCACGGGACGGTAAACAAGAGACCCAGTACTTC.

In its sample, this clonotype was seen a few times. The chain couples TRBV19 to TRBJ2-7; 9 bases align to TRBD2. CDR3 length: 15 residues. Looked up from germline, CDR1 is LNHDA and CDR2 is SQIVND (reference sequence). Trimming cost V 4 bases and J 2 bases; bases outside gene matches: 6. CDR3 bases: TGTGCCAGTAGTACCCCGGGACTAGCAGCCTACGAGCAGTACTTC. It encodes CASSTPGLAAYEQYF.